The rows below give T cell receptor beta chains drawn from one sample of a study of radiotherapy plus CTLA-4 blockade in lung cancer. The assay was immunoSEQ multiplex PCR, and TCRdb's table has in-frame clones only and misses some. The sample records approximately 85,000 clones, approximately 86% being singletons. The sequences come from peripheral blood, collected from a patient treated with radiotherapy plus ipilimumab. These receptor sequences come from a human donor with non-small cell lung cancer who had a partial response to radiotherapy plus ipilimumab. Both conserved end residues are part of each CDR3. The order of the fields is clone size, D gene, J gene, V gene, CDR3 DNA, CDR3 protein. D genes are given only for firm matches. Size values are once, few and many counts, or a class for expanded clones, and some rows have none.

clone size: -; D gene: TRBD2; J gene: TRBJ2-1; V gene: TRBV6-6; CDR3 DNA: TGTGCCGCCGGGAGGAGTGAATACAATGAGCAGTTCTTC; CDR3 protein: CAAGRSEYNEQFF
clone size: -; D gene: -; J gene: TRBJ1-1; V gene: TRBV19; CDR3 DNA: TGTGCCAGTAGTATCGGCGGGGGAACTGAAGCTTTCTTT; CDR3 protein: CASSIGGGTEAFF
clone size: once; D gene: -; J gene: TRBJ2-3; V gene: TRBV7-3; CDR3 DNA: TGTGCCAGCAGCCGCGGGGGCTCAACAGATACGCAGTATTTT; CDR3 protein: CASSRGGSTDTQYF
clone size: -; D gene: TRBD2; J gene: TRBJ2-2; V gene: TRBV7-9; CDR3 DNA: TGTGCCAGCAGAGGGCTAGCGGGAGCGAGCACCGGGGAGCTGTTTTTT; CDR3 protein: CASRGLAGASTGELFF
clone size: -; D gene: -; J gene: TRBJ2-7; V gene: TRBV6-1; CDR3 DNA: TGTGCCAGCACAGGAAGGGAGAACTACGAGCAGTACTTC; CDR3 protein: CASTGRENYEQYF
clone size: -; D gene: TRBD1; J gene: TRBJ2-7; V gene: TRBV28; CDR3 DNA: TGTGCCAGCGATAGTCCGGGACAGGGAAACGAGCAGTACTTC; CDR3 protein: CASDSPGQGNEQYF
clone size: -; D gene: TRBD1; J gene: TRBJ1-4; V gene: TRBV10-3; CDR3 DNA: TGTGCCACTCGACAGGGAGAGGAAAAACTGTTTTTT; CDR3 protein: CATRQGEEKLFF
clone size: -; D gene: TRBD1; J gene: TRBJ2-5; V gene: TRBV5-1; CDR3 DNA: TGCGCCAGTACCATCGACAGGGTGACGGAGACCCAGTACTTC; CDR3 protein: CASTIDRVTETQYF
clone size: -; D gene: TRBD1; J gene: TRBJ2-3; V gene: TRBV30; CDR3 DNA: TGTGCCTGGAGTGTTCGTGGGACAGGGGGCACAGATACGCAGTATTTT; CDR3 protein: CAWSVRGTGGTDTQYF
clone size: -; D gene: -; J gene: TRBJ2-1; V gene: TRBV6-1; CDR3 DNA: TGTGCCAGCAGTGTGACTTACCAAGGTGAGCAGTTCTTC; CDR3 protein: CASSVTYQGEQFF
clone size: -; D gene: -; J gene: TRBJ1-2; V gene: TRBV27; CDR3 DNA: TGTGCCAGCACCTCTAGAGGAGGCTTGGGGTATGGCTACACCTTC; CDR3 protein: CASTSRGGLGYGYTF
clone size: few; D gene: TRBD2; J gene: TRBJ2-7; V gene: TRBV6-5; CDR3 DNA: TGTGCCAGCAGCCTTATTAGCGGGAGCTACGAGCAGTACTTC; CDR3 protein: CASSLISGSYEQYF
clone size: few; D gene: -; J gene: TRBJ2-5; V gene: TRBV6-4; CDR3 DNA: TGTGCCAGCAGGAGGGATGGACGGTTCCAAGAGACCCAGTACTTC; CDR3 protein: CASRRDGRFQETQYF
clone size: -; D gene: TRBD2; J gene: TRBJ2-3; V gene: TRBV4-2; CDR3 DNA: TGTGCCAGCAGCCAAGATAAGCGGGAGAGGGTCACAGATACGCAGTATTTT; CDR3 protein: CASSQDKRERVTDTQYF
clone size: -; D gene: -; J gene: TRBJ2-7; V gene: TRBV6-5; CDR3 DNA: TGTGCCAGCAGTTACGGCCGCTACGAGCAGTACTTC; CDR3 protein: CASSYGRYEQYF
clone size: -; D gene: -; J gene: TRBJ1-3; V gene: TRBV18; CDR3 DNA: TGTGCCAGCTCAACTGCTCTGACTGGAAACACCATATATTTT; CDR3 protein: CASSTALTGNTIYF
clone size: once; D gene: -; J gene: TRBJ2-2; V gene: TRBV28; CDR3 DNA: TGTGCCAGCAACAGGCCTCCGAACACCGGGGAGCTGTTTTTT; CDR3 protein: CASNRPPNTGELFF
clone size: -; D gene: -; J gene: TRBJ2-7; V gene: TRBV30; CDR3 DNA: TGTTGGGTAGCGGAGTCCTACGAGCAGTACTTC; CDR3 protein: CWVAESYEQYF
clone size: -; D gene: -; J gene: TRBJ1-5; V gene: TRBV2; CDR3 DNA: TGTGCCAGCAGTGAAGCAGGTGACGGGTATAGCAATCAGCCCCAGCATTTT; CDR3 protein: CASSEAGDGYSNQPQHF
clone size: -; D gene: -; J gene: TRBJ2-2; V gene: TRBV6-4; CDR3 DNA: TGTGCCAGCAGTATCGGGAGAACCACCGGGGAGCTGTTTTTT; CDR3 protein: CASSIGRTTGELFF
clone size: -; D gene: -; J gene: TRBJ2-3; V gene: TRBV4-2; CDR3 DNA: TGTGCCAGCAGCCAAGAGGGCAGCACAGATACGCAGTATTTT; CDR3 protein: CASSQEGSTDTQYF
clone size: -; D gene: -; J gene: TRBJ2-3; V gene: TRBV21-1; CDR3 DNA: TGTGCCAGCAGCAAAGCGGGGCTAGTACGCACAGATACGCAGTATTTT; CDR3 protein: CASSKAGLVRTDTQYF
clone size: once; D gene: TRBD1; J gene: TRBJ1-2; V gene: TRBV7-9; CDR3 DNA: TGTGCCAGCAACTTAGGACAGGGGGCGAACTATGGCTACACCTTC; CDR3 protein: CASNLGQGANYGYTF
clone size: -; D gene: -; J gene: TRBJ2-7; V gene: TRBV20-1; CDR3 DNA: TGCACGGGACAAATCCACTACGAGCAGTACTTC; CDR3 protein: CTGQIHYEQYF
clone size: -; D gene: -; J gene: TRBJ1-5; V gene: TRBV6-5; CDR3 DNA: TGTGCCAGCAGTGTGGCAGGGCTTGACAATCAGCCCCAGCATTTT; CDR3 protein: CASSVAGLDNQPQHF
clone size: -; D gene: -; J gene: TRBJ2-3; V gene: TRBV28; CDR3 DNA: TGTGCCAGCAGGCTAGACAGGAGCACAGATACGCAGTATTTT; CDR3 protein: CASRLDRSTDTQYF
clone size: -; D gene: -; J gene: TRBJ1-1; V gene: TRBV2; CDR3 DNA: TGTGCCAGCAGTGGGCCGGGGAACACTGAAGCTTTCTTT; CDR3 protein: CASSGPGNTEAFF
clone size: -; D gene: TRBD1; J gene: TRBJ2-1; V gene: TRBV29-1; CDR3 DNA: TGCAGCGTTGAAGGTTCCCCGTGGGACAGGGGGCGATTCTCCTACAATGAGCAGTTCTTC; CDR3 protein: CSVEGSPWDRGRFSYNEQFF
clone size: -; D gene: TRBD2; J gene: TRBJ2-2; V gene: TRBV7-2; CDR3 DNA: TGTGCCAGCAGCTCCGGACTAGCGGGAGGGGTTAGGGAGCTGTTTTTT; CDR3 protein: CASSSGLAGGVRELFF
clone size: -; D gene: TRBD1; J gene: TRBJ2-7; V gene: TRBV6-5; CDR3 DNA: TGTGCCAGCAGTTACTCCGGACAGGGGATCTACGAGCAGTACTTC; CDR3 protein: CASSYSGQGIYEQYF
clone size: -; D gene: TRBD1; J gene: TRBJ1-5; V gene: TRBV19; CDR3 DNA: TGTGCCAGTAGTACCTTAGACAGGGCAGGGCAGCCCCAGCATTTT; CDR3 protein: CASSTLDRAGQPQHF
clone size: -; D gene: -; J gene: TRBJ2-7; V gene: TRBV29-1; CDR3 DNA: TGCAGCGTTGGGGGACAACTCTACGAGCAGTACTTC; CDR3 protein: CSVGGQLYEQYF
clone size: once; D gene: -; J gene: TRBJ2-1; V gene: TRBV7-9; CDR3 DNA: TGTGCCAGCAGCGTCGGCGACTCCTTAAGCTCCTACAATGAGCAGTTCTTC; CDR3 protein: CASSVGDSLSSYNEQFF
clone size: -; D gene: -; J gene: TRBJ1-1; V gene: TRBV7-2; CDR3 DNA: TGTGCCAGCAGCCCGAAGACGAGAACTATGAACACTGAAGCTTTCTTT; CDR3 protein: CASSPKTRTMNTEAFF
clone size: -; D gene: TRBD2; J gene: TRBJ2-5; V gene: TRBV5-4; CDR3 DNA: TGTGCCAGCAGCTTGTCCCTAGCGGGGGGGGAGACCCAGTACTTC; CDR3 protein: CASSLSLAGGETQYF
clone size: -; D gene: TRBD2; J gene: TRBJ2-1; V gene: TRBV9; CDR3 DNA: TGTGCCAGCAGCCGGGCGGGGGGCTCCTACAATGAGCAGTTCTTC; CDR3 protein: CASSRAGGSYNEQFF
clone size: -; D gene: -; J gene: TRBJ2-1; V gene: TRBV29-1; CDR3 DNA: TGCAGCGTTGAGCCAGACTACAATGAGCAGTTCTTC; CDR3 protein: CSVEPDYNEQFF
clone size: -; D gene: -; J gene: TRBJ2-2; V gene: TRBV30; CDR3 DNA: TGTGCCTGGATTGGAGATCAGCCGACCACCGGGGAGCTGTTTTTT; CDR3 protein: CAWIGDQPTTGELFF
clone size: -; D gene: TRBD2; J gene: TRBJ2-1; V gene: TRBV28; CDR3 DNA: TGTGCCAGCATACTAGCGGGTGGGCTAGCCAATGAGCAGTTCTTC; CDR3 protein: CASILAGGLANEQFF
clone size: few; D gene: -; J gene: TRBJ1-4; V gene: TRBV4-1; CDR3 DNA: TGCGCCAGCAGCCACGTATTAGTAGGGGGAAAGGAAAAACTGTTTTTT; CDR3 protein: CASSHVLVGGKEKLFF
clone size: -; D gene: -; J gene: TRBJ1-5; V gene: TRBV6-5; CDR3 DNA: TGTGCCAGCAGTTACGGGTTCGGGGGCAATCAGCCCCAGCATTTT; CDR3 protein: CASSYGFGGNQPQHF
clone size: -; D gene: TRBD2; J gene: TRBJ2-1; V gene: TRBV5-1; CDR3 DNA: TGCGCCAGCAGCGCAGCGGGGTATTCCTACAATGAGCAGTTCTTC; CDR3 protein: CASSAAGYSYNEQFF
clone size: -; D gene: -; J gene: TRBJ1-3; V gene: TRBV7-8; CDR3 DNA: TGTGCCAGCAGCAGGGCGGGGGCTGGAAACACCATATATTTT; CDR3 protein: CASSRAGAGNTIYF
clone size: -; D gene: -; J gene: TRBJ2-7; V gene: TRBV6-1; CDR3 DNA: TGTGCCAGCAGTGGGGGCACCCCGTTTAACGAGCAGTACTTC; CDR3 protein: CASSGGTPFNEQYF
clone size: -; D gene: -; J gene: TRBJ2-1; V gene: TRBV10-3; CDR3 DNA: TGTGCCATCAGTCCAGGGCGGACCTACAATGAGCAGTTCTTC; CDR3 protein: CAISPGRTYNEQFF
clone size: -; D gene: -; J gene: TRBJ1-4; V gene: TRBV6-5; CDR3 DNA: TGTGCCAGCAGTTCGGGGAAGGACGAAAAACTGTTTTTT; CDR3 protein: CASSSGKDEKLFF
clone size: -; D gene: -; J gene: TRBJ2-2; V gene: TRBV6-1; CDR3 DNA: TGTGCCAGCAGCACAATGTTTATAAACACCGGGGAGCTGTTTTTT; CDR3 protein: CASSTMFINTGELFF
clone size: few; D gene: -; J gene: TRBJ1-5; V gene: TRBV21-1; CDR3 DNA: TGTGCCACACCCCTCCGGTATACAGGTAGCAATCAGCCCCAGCATTTT; CDR3 protein: CATPLRYTGSNQPQHF